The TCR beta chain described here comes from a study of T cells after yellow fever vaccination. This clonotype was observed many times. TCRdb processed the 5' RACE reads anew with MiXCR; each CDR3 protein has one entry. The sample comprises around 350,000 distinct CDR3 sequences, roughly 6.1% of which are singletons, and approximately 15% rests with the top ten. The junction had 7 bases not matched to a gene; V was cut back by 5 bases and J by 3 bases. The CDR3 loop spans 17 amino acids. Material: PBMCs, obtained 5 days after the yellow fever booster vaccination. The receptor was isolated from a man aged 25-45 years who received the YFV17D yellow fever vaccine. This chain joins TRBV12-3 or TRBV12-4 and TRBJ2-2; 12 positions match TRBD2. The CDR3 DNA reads TGTGCCAGCAGTCGCTCCGGACTAGCGGGGTACACCGGGGAGCTGTTTTTT. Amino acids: CASSRSGLAGYTGELFF.